Listed below are T cell receptor beta chains from one sample, sequenced in a study of OX40 agonist ivuxolimab in advanced cancers. The data were produced by immunoSEQ multiplex PCR, yet TCRdb's version contains in-frame clones alone and is incomplete. Of over 45,000 clones listed, 75% to 85% are singletons. Sequenced material: CD4+ or CD8+ T cells sorted from blood, taken in a trial of the OX40 agonist ivuxolimab. These receptors were obtained from an adult with an advanced solid tumor such as melanoma, head and neck, liver or kidney cancer. CDR3s include the opening cysteine and the closing phenylalanine or tryptophan. A D gene is named only where the DNA matches it firmly. Clone size, where shown, is once, few, many, or a class for clones that have expanded.

V gene	clone size	J gene	D gene	CDR3 DNA	CDR3 protein
TRBV27	NA	TRBJ1-4	NA	TGTGCCAGCAGATCTGTTGAAAAACTGTTTTTT	CASRSVEKLFF
TRBV10-1	NA	TRBJ2-1	TRBD1	TGCGCCAGCAGTGAGTCTGGGGACAGGGCGTGCGATGAGCAGTTCTTC	CASSESGDRACDEQFF
TRBV19	NA	TRBJ2-7	NA	TGTGCCAGTAGTAGGTTGGAGTTCTACGAGCAGTACTTC	CASSRLEFYEQYF
TRBV27	NA	TRBJ2-1	TRBD1	TGTGCCAGCAGGGCTGGGGGGACAGGGACTACCCGTACCTACAATGAGCAGTTCTTC	CASRAGGTGTTRTYNEQFF
TRBV9	NA	TRBJ2-3	TRBD2	TGTGCCAGCAGCGTAGAGGGGCTAGCGGGAGGCCATACGCAGTATTTT	CASSVEGLAGGHTQYF
TRBV7-8	NA	TRBJ2-7	TRBD2	TGTGCCAGCAGGAAAACTAGCGGGAGTGTCCTCGAGCAGTACTTC	CASRKTSGSVLEQYF
TRBV19	few	TRBJ2-1	NA	TGTGCCAGTAGTCCCCGACAGGACAGAGGTGAGCAGTTCTTC	CASSPRQDRGEQFF
TRBV15	once	TRBJ1-4	NA	TGTGCCACCAGCAACCCAGGGACTGATGAAAAACTGTTTTTT	CATSNPGTDEKLFF
TRBV27	NA	TRBJ2-3	TRBD1	TGTGCCAGCACCCACAGGGGGTTCACAGATACGCAGTATTTT	CASTHRGFTDTQYF
TRBV6-5	NA	TRBJ1-1	NA	TGTGCCAGCAGTTCCGGAGGGACCAACACTGAAGCTTTCTTT	CASSSGGTNTEAFF
TRBV6-6	NA	TRBJ1-1	TRBD1	TGTGCCAGCAGTACGCAGGGGGCCAGGGGGATCCCTGAAGCTTTCTTT	CASSTQGARGIPEAFF
TRBV6-1	NA	TRBJ1-4	NA	TGTGCCAGCAGTGAATTAAACAGATTTGCAACTAATGAAAAACTGTTTTTT	CASSELNRFATNEKLFF
TRBV5-4	few	TRBJ2-3	TRBD1	TGTGCCAGCAGCCCCGAGACAGGGGCGGGAGATACGCAGTATTTT	CASSPETGAGDTQYF
TRBV28	few	TRBJ1-3	TRBD1	TGTGCCAGCAGTTTCGACAGGGGGGGTGGAAACACCATATATTTT	CASSFDRGGGNTIYF
TRBV15	NA	TRBJ2-2	TRBD1	TGTGCCACCAGAGAGGACAGGGAAGACACCGGGGAGCTGTTTTTT	CATREDREDTGELFF
TRBV19	few	TRBJ1-2	NA	TGTGCCAGCCTGAGCCTGGACCCCACTAACTATGGCTACACCTTC	CASLSLDPTNYGYTF
TRBV5-4	NA	TRBJ2-6	NA	TGTGCCAGCAGACCAGGAGGACAGGGAGGGATCGCTGGGGCCAACGTCCTGACTTTC	CASRPGGQGGIAGANVLTF
TRBV6-5	NA	TRBJ2-1	NA	TGTGCCAGCAAGGTCGGCAGGGGGGGCAATGAGCAGTTCTTC	CASKVGRGGNEQFF
TRBV7-9	few	TRBJ2-7	TRBD1	TGTGCCAGCAGCATCACAGGGGGCCCTCCCTACGAGCAGTACTTC	CASSITGGPPYEQYF
TRBV6-6	NA	TRBJ2-7	NA	TGTGCCAGCAGTTACTCGAGCAATCCCTACGAGCAGTACTTC	CASSYSSNPYEQYF
TRBV5-1	NA	TRBJ1-2	NA	TGCGCCAGCAGCCCCACGGGGACCAACTATGGCTACACCTTC	CASSPTGTNYGYTF
TRBV10-2	NA	TRBJ1-1	TRBD1	TGCGCCAGCAGCCATACAGGGGAGGAGGCTTTCTTT	CASSHTGEEAFF
TRBV14	NA	TRBJ1-1	NA	TGTGCCAGCAGCTCAACGGGGGGACGGACTGAAGCTTTCTTT	CASSSTGGRTEAFF
TRBV7-2	NA	TRBJ2-1	TRBD2	TGTGCCAGCAGCGCAAGCGGGACCTACAATGAGCAGTTCTTC	CASSASGTYNEQFF
TRBV6-1	NA	TRBJ2-7	NA	TGTGCCAGCAATAGGGCCGAAAGCTCCTACGAGCAGTACTTC	CASNRAESSYEQYF
TRBV7-2	NA	TRBJ1-4	NA	TGTGCCAGCAGCTTGGGGAGGGCTAATGAAAAACTGTTTTTT	CASSLGRANEKLFF
TRBV11-2	NA	TRBJ1-1	NA	TGTGCCAGCAGCTACGAGAGCTACACTGAAGCTTTCTTT	CASSYESYTEAFF
TRBV5-6	NA	TRBJ2-7	TRBD1	TGTGCCAGCAGCACGGAACGGGACAGGGCTCGAGACGAGCAGTACTTC	CASSTERDRARDEQYF
TRBV11-1	NA	TRBJ1-2	NA	TGTGCCACCGCGGGACAAAACTATGGCTACACCTTC	CATAGQNYGYTF
TRBV5-1	NA	TRBJ2-3	NA	TGCGCCAGCAGCTTAAGGTCCAGGGCGGGGACCACAGATACGCAGTATTTT	CASSLRSRAGTTDTQYF
TRBV11-2	NA	TRBJ2-7	TRBD1	TGTGCCAGCACCTACCTGCGACAGGGGGGGGTCGAGCAGTACTTC	CASTYLRQGGVEQYF
TRBV19	NA	TRBJ1-3	NA	TGTGCCAGTAGTGACCCTCCGGACGGGAGCTCTGGAAACACCATATATTTT	CASSDPPDGSSGNTIYF
TRBV20-1	NA	TRBJ2-7	NA	TGCAGTGCCAAGGACAACTACGAGCAGTACTTC	CSAKDNYEQYF
TRBV6-6	once	TRBJ2-5	NA	TGTGCCAGCAGTCACGTTAGGGGAGAGACCCAGTACTTC	CASSHVRGETQYF
TRBV10-3	NA	TRBJ2-7	TRBD1	TGTGCCATCCGACAGGGAAGCTCCTACGAGCAGTACTTC	CAIRQGSSYEQYF
TRBV19	NA	TRBJ2-3	NA	TGTGCCAGTAGGAACCCCGGGGGCGCGGGCACAGATACGCAGTATTTT	CASRNPGGAGTDTQYF
TRBV5-1	NA	TRBJ2-2	NA	TGCGCCAGCAGCTTGGTGGTTGTCACCGGGGAGCTGTTTTTT	CASSLVVVTGELFF
TRBV10-2	NA	TRBJ2-2	TRBD2	TGCGCGACCAGGGGTAGAGCGGGAGACACCGGGGAGCTGTTTTTT	CATRGRAGDTGELFF
TRBV7-2	NA	TRBJ2-3	NA	TGTGCCAGCAGCTATTGGACATTCACAGATACGCAGTATTTT	CASSYWTFTDTQYF
TRBV7-3	NA	TRBJ1-1	TRBD1	TGTGCCAGCAGCCCCCAGGGACAGGGGATCACTGAAGCTTTCTTT	CASSPQGQGITEAFF
TRBV7-2	few	TRBJ1-3	NA	TGTGCCAGCCGACAGCCACCTGGAAACACCATATATTTT	CASRQPPGNTIYF
TRBV4-2	NA	TRBJ1-2	NA	TGTGCCAGCAGCCAACAGGCGGACAGTGCCTTTTATGGCTATGGCTACACCTTC	CASSQQADSAFYGYGYTF
TRBV15	NA	TRBJ2-1	TRBD1	TGTGCCACCAGCAGAGGGCTGGACAGGAAGAACAATGAGCAGTTCTTC	CATSRGLDRKNNEQFF
TRBV5-8	NA	TRBJ2-7	NA	TGTGCCAGCAGCTTGGGGGAGATTGGAGACGAGCAGTACTTC	CASSLGEIGDEQYF